A single sample is the source of the 10 T cell receptor beta chains below, sequenced in a study of T cell repertoires in cytomegalovirus infection. TCRdb reprocessed the reads with MiXCR, giving one entry per CDR3 protein. Counted here are about 680,000 distinct CDR3 sequences, roughly 24% occurring once; the ten biggest clones make up roughly 8%. The sequencing input was CD8+ T cells from PBMCs. All receptors derive from a human donor in good health (CMV status not recorded). Some clones in this sample may be carry-over from other donors' samples.

This sequence joins TRBV7-9 and TRBJ2-7; 12 bases fit TRBD1. The CDR3 runs 17 residues. Germline V gene sequence: CDR1 SEHNR, CDR2 FQNEAQ (reference sequence). J lost 1 base, V lost 5 bases, and 9 bases had no gene match. The CDR3 bases are TGTGCCAGCAGCAACCCGGGACAGGGGGCTCGGTCCTACGAGCAGTACTTC. Translated: CASSNPGQGARSYEQYF. The full variable domain, with the rest looked up from reference TRBV7-9 and TRBJ2-7, is DTGVSQNPRHKITKRGQNVTFRCDPISEHNRLYWYRQTLGQGPEFLTYFQNEAQLEKSRLLSDRFSAERPKGSFSTLEIQRTEQGDSAMYLCASSNPGQGARSYEQYFGPGTRLTVT.

This rearrangement joins TRBV28 to TRBJ2-7; 7 nucleotides match TRBD2. The length of the CDR3 is 13 residues. Germline CDR1 is MDHEN and CDR2 is SYDVKM. V trimming: 4 bases; J trimming: 3 bases; junction bases outside the gene matches: 3. The CDR3 region has the DNA TGTGCCAGCAGTTCGGGGGGATACTACGAGCAGTACGTC. Translation: CASSSGGYYEQYV.

J is TRBJ2-1 and V is TRBV7-6; TRBD1 or TRBD2 may be the D gene (7 bases each). V was clipped by 5 bases and J by 7 bases, with 15 bases between them. The CDR3 has 14 residues. CDR1 and CDR2 (germline): SGHVS, FNYEAQ. CDR3 in DNA: TGTGCCAGCAGCCTTCAGGGGGAGGGAAATGAGCAGTTCTTC. This gives the protein CASSLQGEGNEQFF. Supplemented by reference TRBV7-6 and TRBJ2-1, the full variable domain reads GAGVSQSPRYKVTKRGQDVALRCDPISGHVSLYWYRQALGQGPEFLTYFNYEAQQDKSGLPNDRFSAERPEGSISTLTIQRTEQRDSAMYRCASSLQGEGNEQFFGPGTRLTVL.

V usage is TRBV7-9 and J usage is TRBJ2-2; no definite D call. Trimming took off 5 bases at V and 4 bases at J, with 5 bases between the two ends. Per the germline V gene, CDR1 is SEHNR and CDR2 is FQNEAQ (reference sequence). This CDR3 is 12 amino acids long. CDR3 sequence: CASSPFTGELFF. The CDR3 DNA reads as TGTGCCAGCAGCCCCTTCACCGGGGAGCTGTTTTTT.

This clonotype was counted only a few times. The CDR3 nucleotides are TGTGCCAGCAGTAACCCAACAGGTGTAAGATCTCAGCCCCAGCATTTT. Amino acid sequence: CASSNPTGVRSQPQHF. The chain couples TRBV2 to TRBJ1-5; D is possibly TRBD1 (5 bases). The CDR3 extends over 16 amino acids. The V gene lost 5 bases and the J gene lost 6 bases, with 20 bases spanning the gap. The germline V gene encodes CDR1 SNHLY and CDR2 FYNNEI.

The chain employs TRBV23-1 and TRBJ1-2; D is unresolved. TRBV23-1 is placed among ORFs of uncertain function. V lost 0 bases, J lost 0 bases, and 5 bases lay in between. The length of the CDR3 is 14 residues. The CDR3 bases are TGCGCCAGCAGTCAATCCACACCTAACTATGGCTACACCTTC. Translating gives CASSQSTPNYGYTF.

This chain joins TRBV28 and TRBJ1-4; TRBD1 matches at 9 bases. From germline, CDR1 is MDHEN and CDR2 SYDVKM. With 4 bases clipped from V and 5 bases from J, the junction kept 11 bases outside the gene matches. This CDR3 contains 17 residues. The CDR3 loop is CASSSPLGQGKNEKLFF. DNA for the CDR3: TGTGCCAGCAGTTCCCCCCTAGGACAGGGGAAGAATGAAAAACTGTTTTTT.

This chain uses TRBV4-3 with TRBJ2-1; 10 positions match TRBD1. The CDR3 spans 19 residues. V lost 4 bases and J lost 1; bases outside the gene matches: 13. Looked up from germline, CDR1 is LGHNA and CDR2 is YSLEER. The CDR3 loop is CASSPTLMMDRGSYNEQFF. CDR3 in DNA: TGCGCCAGCAGCCCCACTTTGATGATGGACAGGGGGTCCTACAATGAGCAGTTCTTC.

V is TRBV20-1 and J is TRBJ1-5; 7 nucleotides agree with TRBD1. V was clipped by 1 base and J by 4 bases; unmatched bases: 4. CDR3 length equals 14 residues. Germline V gene data show CDR1 as DFQATT and CDR2 as SNEGSKA (reference sequence). The CDR3 sequence is CSARGQGPNQPQHF. Written as DNA, the CDR3 is TGCAGTGCTAGAGGACAGGGACCGAATCAGCCCCAGCATTTT.

V is TRBV28 and J is TRBJ1-5, with D possibly matching TRBD1 (5 bases). The CDR3 is made up of 15 amino acids. From germline, CDR1 is MDHEN and CDR2 SYDVKM. Trimming removed 4 bases from V and 7 bases from J, with 17 bases in between. DNA for the CDR3: TGTGCCAGCAGTTCCATACGGATTAGGGACCAGCCCCAGCATTTT. Its protein product is CASSSIRIRDQPQHF.